Reported below is one T cell receptor beta chain. This sample is drawn from a study of blood T cell repertoires in COVID-19. Study details: Acute and convalescent COVID-19 samples came from the United States, Italy and Spain. PBMCs, B-cell-depleted T cells, or T cells were the source of the cDNA or gDNA that made up the material.

In the original analysis: Amplified reference gene primers provided the basis for estimating nucleated cell counts. TCRdb's copy holds only in-frame clones and misses some; the assay was immunoSEQ multiplex PCR. Clone size and V and J calls were adopted from that table, with D and trimming inferred from the DNA. This repertoire shows 30,000 to 50,000 clones, about nine tenths found once; its top ten account for approximately 15%. CDR3 length: 13 amino acids. The germline V gene encodes CDR1 SGHAT and CDR2 FQNNGV. J gave up 3 bases and V 4 bases, and 1 base lay outside the gene matches. The sequenced material came from peripheral blood. This chain joins TRBV11-2 and TRBJ2-5; 8 nucleotides line up with TRBD2. The receptor was derived from a woman in her twenties or thirties in a cohort sampled during active COVID-19. CDR3 coding DNA: TGTGCCAGCAGCTCGACTAGCGAAGAGACCCAGTACTTC. Encoded protein: CASSSTSEETQYF.